This T cell receptor (beta chain) was identified in a study of T cell responses to AZD1222 COVID-19 vaccine (dated by TCRdb to the early 2020s). Some background on the complete study: AZD1222 recipients whose second dose came at about 4 weeks and those whose second dose came at about 12 weeks were combined into one group, since spike-specific TCR depth and breadth did not differ between the two schedules. TCR sequencing covered fewer than 250 trial participants: 200 to 220 given two doses of AZD1222 and 26 given two doses of MenACWY control vaccine. Enrollment into the trials was organized by age into subgroups of 18-55, 56-69 and 70-plus years, and those subgroups contained about 150, 27 and 61 TCR-sequenced participants, respectively. Broader findings and caveats from the paper: Participants were mostly white British and included more females than males, and it was suggested by the authors that clonal diversity may have been underestimated. The 56-69-year group was small, and its depth increase did not reach significance, likely because of low power. Because no day 14 peak-response samples were available, repertoires were characterized only after the peak T cell response. Conclusions about previously exposed vaccinees are limited because only a handful of AZD1222 recipients were SARS-CoV-2 seropositive at baseline. The whole spike protein was spanned by vaccine-associated CD4 TCRs, and dominant responses were seen in regions 160-218 and 743-854. Spike-specific TCR breadth and depth rose significantly after two AZD1222 doses compared with day 0 and with MenACWY recipients. Reportedly, almost half of the unique spike-specific TCRs recognized epitopes lying outside the regions that are mutated in the B.1.351 and B.1.1.7 variants.

The CDR3 regions of human TCRbeta chains were analyzed by immunosequencing. The paper's data handling went like this. TCRs in the repertoires were matched against a reference library of SARS-CoV-2-specific TCRs that had been generated with the MIRA antigen-specificity platform. Breadth was defined as the fraction of unique TCRs that were SARS-CoV-2-associated, and depth was defined as the fraction of total T cells that were SARS-CoV-2-associated. Each spike-specific TCR was assigned to its reactive spike region and to a CD4 or CD8 class using the MIRA data. Log10-transformed breadth and depth values were compared by one-way ANOVA with Sidak's multiple comparisons tests. TCRdb stores this immuneACCESS table with in-frame sequences only. Part of the clones is absent; in the studies checked, under half of the shortfall reflects unresolved V genes, and no reason is known for the rest. V, J and clone size are taken as reported in that table, and D and trimming were inferred from the DNA itself. The sample contains over 75,000 clones, about nine tenths of them found a single time. 2.4% of the sample lies in the top ten.

Read against the paper, the sample's time point label means: baseline before first vaccination. The vaccinee samples were drawn from two UK trials, COV001 and COV002, one of which was a single-blind randomized controlled phase 2/3 trial testing AZD1222 (ChAdOx1 nCoV-19) in healthy adults. For TCRbeta chain sequencing, PBMC samples from trial participants were taken at day 0 and at day 28 after the second dose. As regards this clone: The antigen this receptor binds is unknown. The record has no base qualities; no much larger clone is one base away.

Sequences were derived from peripheral blood, sampled on day 0 of AZD1222 vaccination. This TCR was sampled from an adult in good health.

At the DNA level, the sequence is TGTGCCAGCAGTTCCCGAAGGGGGACAGGGGGTTGGTCCGCCTACAATGAGCAGTTCTTC. It codes for CASSSRRGTGGWSAYNEQFF. The V and J genes are TRBV27 and TRBJ2-1; TRBD1 aligns with 11 central bases. According to the germline V gene (reference sequence), CDR1 reads MNHEY and CDR2 reads SMNVEV. Clipping removes 4 bases from V and 2 bases from J, with 16 as the unmatched junction base count. The CDR3 holds 20 amino acids from the cysteine to the phenylalanine. Just CDR3 DNA is preserved here, 60 bases in frame from base 1.